The clone carrying this T cell receptor beta chain has just one count. Its target is not known. The data were taken from a study of vaccination and CD4 T cells after COVID-19. Study-wide findings and caveats: For convalescent patients, a median 86.3% of reactive clones surfaced exclusively after vaccination.

Oncomine TCR Beta short-read sequencing was applied to DNA from cultured CD4+ T cells. It was from cultured CD4+ T cells that genomic DNA was extracted. TCRdb re-analysed the PCR reads in MiXCR, keeping a single row per CDR3 protein. The sample holds 12,000 or so distinct CDR3 sequences, 60% seen once. V was pared by 11 bases and J by 2 bases, with 18 bases between. Germline lookup yields CDR1 SNHLY and CDR2 FYNNEI. The CDR3 has 14 amino acids. The treatment was: roughly 10-day PBMC culture with coronavirus spike peptide pools or control peptides (ViraFEST assay). Cultures of PBMCs, about 2 million per well, were set up with approximately 10 IU/ml IL-2 and approximately 9.7 ug/ml peptide pools.

The rearrangement joins TRBV2 to TRBJ1-1, with D possibly being TRBD1 (6 bases). The receptor's source is a human donor who had recovered from COVID-19. Sequenced sample: CD4+ T cells from blood, cultured in vitro. Here the CDR3 reads CADKGGRGNTEAFF. CDR3 sequence (DNA): TGTGCCGATAAGGGGGGCAGGGGAAACACTGAAGCTTTCTTT.